This section outlines one T cell receptor beta chain sequence together with its context. Data came from immunoSEQ multiplex PCR; TCRdb stores just in-frame clones and leaves some out. The sample has some 77,000 clones, around 90% seen once; the top ten hold 6.2%. The data stem from a study of OX40 agonist ivuxolimab in advanced cancers. Across the whole study: Patients were treated with intravenous ivuxolimab, dosed at 0.01 to 10 mg/kg and infused every 2 weeks. Among those enrolled, mean age was about 60 years (range roughly 23 to 79) and 75% to 85% were male. Checkpoint inhibitors had been given previously to about 38% of patients.

Germline V lookup: CDR1 SEHNR, CDR2 FQNEAQ (reference sequence). The germline V and J ends were trimmed by 1 base and 10 bases, with 9 bases remaining between them. CDR3 length: 12 residues. This TCR was recovered from an adult with an advanced solid tumor such as melanoma, head and neck, liver or kidney cancer. This chain uses TRBV7-9 with TRBJ2-3; maybe TRBD2 (5 bases). Sample: CD4+ or CD8+ T cells sorted from blood, taken in a trial of the OX40 agonist ivuxolimab. The CDR3 coding sequence is TGTGCCAGCAGCTTAGGGGCAGCGGCGCAGTATTTT. Amino acid sequence: CASSLGAAAQYF.